The rows below give T cell receptor beta chains drawn from one sample of a study of shared clonotypes between healthy human individuals. The protocol was immunoSEQ multiplex PCR, while the TCRdb copy is restricted to in-frame clones and leaves out a portion. The top ten hold around 11% of the sample, which has about 560,000 clones, roughly 79% seen once. Sequenced material: PBMCs. These receptors came from a middle-aged woman in good health. Some clones in this sample may be carry-over from other donors' samples. Each CDR3 is given with its conserved first and last residue. The D gene is left open where the match is weak. Only some rows state a clone size, as once, few, many or a class for expanded clones.

D gene: TRBD1
clone size: NA
J gene: TRBJ1-4
V gene: TRBV15
CDR3 protein: CATSGNRGEKLFF
CDR3 DNA: TGTGCCACCAGCGGGAACAGGGGTGAAAAACTGTTTTTT

D gene: NA
clone size: few
J gene: TRBJ2-1
V gene: TRBV28
CDR3 protein: CASSFGRARPNYNEQFF
CDR3 DNA: TGTGCCAGCAGTTTTGGTCGGGCCAGGCCTAACTACAATGAGCAGTTCTTC

D gene: NA
clone size: once
J gene: TRBJ2-7
V gene: TRBV21-1
CDR3 protein: CASSKGGPTGEQYF
CDR3 DNA: TGTGCCAGCAGCAAAGGCGGACCGACCGGCGAGCAGTACTTC

D gene: NA
clone size: NA
J gene: TRBJ2-7
V gene: TRBV5-1
CDR3 protein: CASSLGEYEQYF
CDR3 DNA: TGCGCCAGCAGCTTGGGGGAATACGAGCAGTACTTC

D gene: TRBD2
clone size: NA
J gene: TRBJ2-2
V gene: TRBV12-5
CDR3 protein: CASGLVAGMVTGELFF
CDR3 DNA: TGTGCTAGTGGTTTGGTAGCGGGGATGGTCACCGGGGAGCTGTTTTTT

D gene: NA
clone size: NA
J gene: TRBJ1-1
V gene: TRBV10-3
CDR3 protein: CAISGLDEAFF
CDR3 DNA: TGTGCCATCAGTGGCCTAGATGAAGCTTTCTTT

D gene: TRBD1
clone size: once
J gene: TRBJ1-5
V gene: TRBV27
CDR3 protein: CASSLWGQNSNQPQHF
CDR3 DNA: TGTGCCAGCAGTTTATGGGGACAGAATAGCAATCAGCCCCAGCATTTT

D gene: NA
clone size: once
J gene: TRBJ1-2
V gene: TRBV6-1
CDR3 protein: CASTLPPGRLDGYTF
CDR3 DNA: TGTGCCAGCACCTTACCCCCAGGGAGATTGGATGGCTACACCTTC

D gene: NA
clone size: NA
J gene: TRBJ2-4
V gene: TRBV29-1
CDR3 protein: CSVKNMGSGRGDIQYF
CDR3 DNA: TGCAGCGTCAAAAATATGGGATCTGGCAGGGGAGACATTCAGTACTTC

D gene: NA
clone size: NA
J gene: TRBJ2-5
V gene: TRBV6-6
CDR3 protein: CATKIRSQETQYF
CDR3 DNA: TGTGCCACTAAGATCAGGTCCCAAGAGACCCAGTACTTC

D gene: NA
clone size: once
J gene: TRBJ2-2
V gene: TRBV7-3
CDR3 protein: CASSLTSGADTGELFF
CDR3 DNA: TGTGCCAGCAGCTTAACGTCAGGGGCCGACACCGGGGAGCTGTTTTTT

D gene: NA
clone size: NA
J gene: TRBJ1-5
V gene: TRBV28
CDR3 protein: CASRGPTEAQHF
CDR3 DNA: TGTGCCAGCAGAGGCCCCACCGAGGCCCAGCATTTT

D gene: TRBD1
clone size: few
J gene: TRBJ2-1
V gene: TRBV7-9
CDR3 protein: CASSTGQGNEQFF
CDR3 DNA: TGTGCCAGCAGCACCGGACAGGGGAATGAGCAGTTCTTC

D gene: NA
clone size: NA
J gene: TRBJ1-5
V gene: TRBV6-5
CDR3 protein: CASSPRLSNQPQHF
CDR3 DNA: TGTGCCAGCAGTCCACGCCTAAGCAATCAGCCCCAGCATTTT

D gene: NA
clone size: NA
J gene: TRBJ1-4
V gene: TRBV20-1
CDR3 protein: CSARVGEKLFF
CDR3 DNA: TGCAGTGCTAGAGTAGGGGAAAAACTGTTTTTT

D gene: TRBD1
clone size: NA
J gene: TRBJ1-3
V gene: TRBV28
CDR3 protein: CASSLITGTGLRNTIYF
CDR3 DNA: TGTGCCAGCAGCCTCATCACCGGGACAGGGTTACGGAACACCATATATTTT

D gene: TRBD2
clone size: NA
J gene: TRBJ2-1
V gene: TRBV7-8
CDR3 protein: CASRPGIVLGSGDNEQFF
CDR3 DNA: TGTGCCAGCAGACCGGGAATTGTTTTGGGTAGCGGGGACAATGAGCAGTTCTTC

D gene: NA
clone size: NA
J gene: TRBJ1-5
V gene: TRBV11-2
CDR3 protein: CASSLVNYQPQHF
CDR3 DNA: TGTGCCAGCAGCTTAGTTAACTATCAGCCCCAGCATTTT

D gene: TRBD1
clone size: NA
J gene: TRBJ2-7
V gene: TRBV5-1
CDR3 protein: CASSLGTGGGEQYF
CDR3 DNA: TGCGCCAGCAGCCTCGGGACAGGGGGAGGTGAGCAGTACTTC

D gene: NA
clone size: NA
J gene: TRBJ2-1
V gene: TRBV29-1
CDR3 protein: CSARLEREQFF
CDR3 DNA: TGCAGCGCCCGACTAGAGCGTGAGCAGTTCTTC

D gene: NA
clone size: NA
J gene: TRBJ2-3
V gene: TRBV30
CDR3 protein: CAWSVSRGLGSDTQYF
CDR3 DNA: TGTGCCTGGAGTGTATCCCGAGGGTTGGGTTCAGATACGCAGTATTTT

D gene: NA
clone size: NA
J gene: TRBJ2-3
V gene: TRBV7-2
CDR3 protein: CASSEAGQATDTQYF
CDR3 DNA: TGTGCCAGCAGCGAGGCGGGGCAGGCGACAGATACGCAGTATTTT

D gene: TRBD2
clone size: NA
J gene: TRBJ2-1
V gene: TRBV5-1
CDR3 protein: CASSPGLAGPRVSYNEQFF
CDR3 DNA: TGCGCCAGCAGCCCGGGACTAGCGGGGCCAAGGGTATCCTACAATGAGCAGTTCTTC

D gene: NA
clone size: NA
J gene: TRBJ2-2
V gene: TRBV28
CDR3 protein: CASSPNRIQGWRSAGELFF
CDR3 DNA: TGTGCCAGCAGTCCGAATAGAATTCAGGGATGGAGAAGCGCCGGGGAGCTGTTTTTT

D gene: NA
clone size: NA
J gene: TRBJ2-2
V gene: TRBV6-5
CDR3 protein: CASSYSPSGLSGELFF
CDR3 DNA: TGTGCCAGCAGTTATTCCCCTAGTGGGCTCTCCGGGGAGCTGTTTTTT

D gene: NA
clone size: NA
J gene: TRBJ2-6
V gene: TRBV7-2
CDR3 protein: CASSVNPGANVLTF
CDR3 DNA: TGTGCCAGCAGCGTAAACCCCGGGGCCAACGTCCTGACTTTC

D gene: TRBD1
clone size: NA
J gene: TRBJ2-1
V gene: TRBV28
CDR3 protein: CASNSRGPRDEQFF
CDR3 DNA: TGTGCCAGCAACTCGAGGGGGCCCCGGGATGAGCAGTTCTTC

D gene: TRBD2
clone size: NA
J gene: TRBJ2-7
V gene: TRBV28
CDR3 protein: CASTAPTTSGPYEQYF
CDR3 DNA: TGTGCCAGCACAGCCCCCACTACTAGCGGGCCCTACGAGCAGTACTTC

D gene: TRBD2
clone size: NA
J gene: TRBJ2-7
V gene: TRBV19
CDR3 protein: CASSIGGLAGEIAYEQYF
CDR3 DNA: TGTGCCAGTAGTATAGGGGGACTAGCGGGAGAGATAGCCTACGAGCAGTACTTC

D gene: NA
clone size: once
J gene: TRBJ1-1
V gene: TRBV7-2
CDR3 protein: CASSSRENTEAFF
CDR3 DNA: TGTGCCAGCAGCTCCAGGGAGAACACTGAAGCTTTCTTT

D gene: TRBD1
clone size: NA
J gene: TRBJ2-7
V gene: TRBV6-1
CDR3 protein: CASSEAAGGRYEQYF
CDR3 DNA: TGTGCCAGCAGTGAAGCCGCAGGGGGAAGGTACGAGCAGTACTTC

D gene: TRBD2
clone size: NA
J gene: TRBJ2-5
V gene: TRBV19
CDR3 protein: CASSIKREGWETQYF
CDR3 DNA: TGTGCCAGTAGTATAAAGCGGGAGGGCTGGGAGACCCAGTACTTC

D gene: TRBD1
clone size: NA
J gene: TRBJ1-1
V gene: TRBV7-9
CDR3 protein: CASSLGHGDRGQIAEAFF
CDR3 DNA: TGTGCCAGCAGCTTAGGACACGGGGACAGGGGGCAAATCGCTGAAGCTTTCTTT

D gene: TRBD1
clone size: NA
J gene: TRBJ1-5
V gene: TRBV27
CDR3 protein: CASSHDRGNQPQHF
CDR3 DNA: TGTGCCAGCAGCCACGACAGGGGGAATCAGCCCCAGCATTTT

D gene: NA
clone size: many
J gene: TRBJ1-2
V gene: TRBV28
CDR3 protein: CATGPISNYGYTF
CDR3 DNA: TGTGCGACGGGGCCTATCTCTAACTATGGCTACACCTTC

D gene: NA
clone size: NA
J gene: TRBJ2-7
V gene: TRBV6-1
CDR3 protein: CASRGTYTDEQYF
CDR3 DNA: TGTGCCAGCAGAGGGACTTATACGGACGAGCAGTACTTC

D gene: NA
clone size: NA
J gene: TRBJ1-4
V gene: TRBV29-1
CDR3 protein: CSVLAATNEKLFF
CDR3 DNA: TGCAGCGTTTTGGCTGCAACTAATGAAAAACTGTTTTTT

D gene: TRBD1
clone size: few
J gene: TRBJ2-7
V gene: TRBV14
CDR3 protein: CASSLGQVYEQYF
CDR3 DNA: TGTGCCAGCAGCCTCGGACAGGTTTACGAGCAGTACTTC

D gene: NA
clone size: NA
J gene: TRBJ1-1
V gene: TRBV6-6
CDR3 protein: CASSYYGGEAEAFF
CDR3 DNA: TGTGCCAGCAGTTACTATGGGGGCGAGGCTGAAGCTTTCTTT

D gene: NA
clone size: NA
J gene: TRBJ2-2
V gene: TRBV7-2
CDR3 protein: CASSQERPGVGGNTGELFF
CDR3 DNA: TGTGCCAGCAGCCAGGAGAGACCAGGTGTGGGAGGGAACACCGGGGAGCTGTTTTTT

D gene: NA
clone size: NA
J gene: TRBJ1-4
V gene: TRBV25-1
CDR3 protein: CASGSNEKLFF
CDR3 DNA: TGTGCCAGCGGGTCTAATGAAAAACTGTTTTTT

D gene: TRBD2
clone size: NA
J gene: TRBJ2-3
V gene: TRBV9
CDR3 protein: CASSPRDYGTQYF
CDR3 DNA: TGTGCCAGCAGCCCCCGGGACTACGGTACGCAGTATTTT

D gene: TRBD2
clone size: once
J gene: TRBJ2-3
V gene: TRBV5-1
CDR3 protein: CASSQGLAGGMGTDTQYF
CDR3 DNA: TGCGCCAGCAGCCAGGGACTAGCGGGAGGGATGGGCACAGATACGCAGTATTTT

D gene: NA
clone size: NA
J gene: TRBJ2-3
V gene: TRBV7-9
CDR3 protein: CASSLVGYDTQYF
CDR3 DNA: TGTGCCAGCAGCTTAGTAGGGTACGATACGCAGTATTTT

D gene: NA
clone size: once
J gene: TRBJ2-2
V gene: TRBV18
CDR3 protein: CASSPASFGELFF
CDR3 DNA: TGTGCCAGCTCACCAGCCAGCTTCGGGGAGCTGTTTTTT

D gene: NA
clone size: NA
J gene: TRBJ1-5
V gene: TRBV19
CDR3 protein: CASTMGGMAGYSNQPQHF
CDR3 DNA: TGTGCCAGTACGATGGGGGGTATGGCAGGATATAGCAATCAGCCCCAGCATTTT

D gene: TRBD1
clone size: few
J gene: TRBJ2-7
V gene: TRBV27
CDR3 protein: CATARSRDRGYEQYF
CDR3 DNA: TGTGCCACTGCTCGAAGCCGGGACAGAGGCTACGAGCAGTACTTC

D gene: TRBD1
clone size: NA
J gene: TRBJ2-7
V gene: TRBV5-6
CDR3 protein: CASSLMDRSYEQYF
CDR3 DNA: TGTGCCAGCAGCTTGATGGACAGGAGCTACGAGCAGTACTTC

D gene: TRBD1
clone size: NA
J gene: TRBJ1-1
V gene: TRBV13
CDR3 protein: CASSLIRDRGGVNTEAFF
CDR3 DNA: TGTGCCAGCAGCTTAATTAGGGACAGAGGCGGGGTGAACACTGAAGCTTTCTTT